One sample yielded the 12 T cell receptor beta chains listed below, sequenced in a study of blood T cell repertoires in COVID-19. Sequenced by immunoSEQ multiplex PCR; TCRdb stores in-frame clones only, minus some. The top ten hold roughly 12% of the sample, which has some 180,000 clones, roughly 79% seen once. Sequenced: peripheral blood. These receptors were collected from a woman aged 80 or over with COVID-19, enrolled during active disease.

Here the CDR3 reads CASMMTGRNYGYTF. The CDR3 nucleotides read TGTGCCAGCATGATGACAGGTCGAAACTATGGCTACACCTTC. The V and J genes are TRBV6-5 and TRBJ1-2; D is possibly TRBD1 (6 bases). CDR1 and CDR2 from the germline V gene are MNHEY and SVGAGI. This CDR3 spans 14 amino acids. V lost 7 bases, J lost 2 bases, and 14 bases lay in between.

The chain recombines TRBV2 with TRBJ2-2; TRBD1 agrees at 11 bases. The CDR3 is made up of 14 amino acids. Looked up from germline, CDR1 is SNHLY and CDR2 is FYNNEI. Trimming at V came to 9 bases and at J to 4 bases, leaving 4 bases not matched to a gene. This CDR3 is CASSGTGGTGELFF. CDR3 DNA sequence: TGTGCCAGTTCCGGGACAGGGGGCACCGGGGAGCTGTTTTTT.

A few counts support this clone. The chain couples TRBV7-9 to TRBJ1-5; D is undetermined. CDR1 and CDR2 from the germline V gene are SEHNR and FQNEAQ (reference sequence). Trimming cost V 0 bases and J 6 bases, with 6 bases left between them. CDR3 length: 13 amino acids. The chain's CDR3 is CASSLAEGQPQHF. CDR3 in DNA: TGTGCCAGCAGCTTAGCGGAGGGTCAGCCCCAGCATTTT.

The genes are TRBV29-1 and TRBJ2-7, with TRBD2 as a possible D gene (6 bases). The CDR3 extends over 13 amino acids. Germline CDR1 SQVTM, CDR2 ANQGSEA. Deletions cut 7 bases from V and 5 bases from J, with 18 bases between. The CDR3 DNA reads TGCAGCGCTACAAGGAGGGCTATGGACGAGCAGTACTTC. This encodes CSATRRAMDEQYF.

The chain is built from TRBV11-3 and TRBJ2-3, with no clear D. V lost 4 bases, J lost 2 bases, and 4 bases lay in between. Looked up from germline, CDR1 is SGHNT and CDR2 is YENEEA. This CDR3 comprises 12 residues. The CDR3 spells CASSSNTDTQYF. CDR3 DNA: TGTGCCAGCAGCTCAAACACAGATACGCAGTATTTT.

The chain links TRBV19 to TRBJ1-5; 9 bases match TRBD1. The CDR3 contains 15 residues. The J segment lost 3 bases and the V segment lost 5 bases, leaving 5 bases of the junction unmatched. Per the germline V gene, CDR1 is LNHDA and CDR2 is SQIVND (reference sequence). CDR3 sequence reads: CASSARDRVNQPQHF. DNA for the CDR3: TGTGCCAGTAGTGCCCGGGACAGGGTCAATCAGCCCCAGCATTTT.

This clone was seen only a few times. The CDR3 DNA is TGTGCCAGCAGCCGTGGACAGGGAGGGACTGAAGCTTTCTTT. The encoded protein is CASSRGQGGTEAFF. This rearrangement joins TRBV5-4 to TRBJ1-1; 8 nucleotides line up with TRBD1. The germline V gene encodes CDR1 SGHNT and CDR2 YYREEE (reference sequence). This CDR3 has 14 residues. The V segment lost 4 bases and the J segment 5 bases; nucleotides outside the gene matches: 7.

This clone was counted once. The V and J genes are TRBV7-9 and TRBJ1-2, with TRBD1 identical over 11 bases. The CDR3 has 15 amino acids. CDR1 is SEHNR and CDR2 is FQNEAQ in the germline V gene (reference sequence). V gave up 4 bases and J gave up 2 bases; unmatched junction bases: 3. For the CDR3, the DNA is TGTGCCAGCAGCTCTTGGGACAGGGGGAACTATGGCTACACCTTC. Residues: CASSSWDRGNYGYTF.

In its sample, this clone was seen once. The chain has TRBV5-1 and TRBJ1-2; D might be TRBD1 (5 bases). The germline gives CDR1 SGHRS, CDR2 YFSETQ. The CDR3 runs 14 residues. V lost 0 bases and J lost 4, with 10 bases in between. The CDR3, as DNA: TGCGCCAGCAGCTTGGGGCAGGGAACCTATGGCTACACCTTC. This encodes CASSLGQGTYGYTF.

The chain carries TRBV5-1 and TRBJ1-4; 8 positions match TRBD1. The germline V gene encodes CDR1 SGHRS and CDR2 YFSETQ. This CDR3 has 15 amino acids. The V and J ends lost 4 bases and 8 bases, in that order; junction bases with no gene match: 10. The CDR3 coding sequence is TGCGCCAGCAGCCGTCAGACAGGGGAGGTAGAAAAACTGTTTTTT. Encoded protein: CASSRQTGEVEKLFF.

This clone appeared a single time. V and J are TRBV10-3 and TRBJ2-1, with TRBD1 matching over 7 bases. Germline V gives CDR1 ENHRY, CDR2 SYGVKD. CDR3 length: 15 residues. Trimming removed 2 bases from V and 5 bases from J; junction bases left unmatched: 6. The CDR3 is CAISEDREGHNEQFF. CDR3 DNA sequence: TGTGCCATCAGTGAGGACAGGGAAGGCCACAATGAGCAGTTCTTC.

CDR3 bases: TGTGCCAGTAGTATAGGGGCAGGGGCAGCCACAGATACGCAGTATTTT. Residues: CASSIGAGAATDTQYF. The chain joins TRBV19 to TRBJ2-3; possibly TRBD1 for D (6 bases). Trimming left V 1 base short and J 2 bases short, with 13 bases between. Germline V gene data show CDR1 as LNHDA and CDR2 as SQIVND (reference sequence). The CDR3 is 16 residues long.